This T cell receptor (beta chain) was recovered during a study of T cell changes during pregnancy in multiple sclerosis. Sequencing was performed with immunoSEQ multiplex PCR; in TCRdb, only in-frame clones are kept and a portion is missing. The profile shows 15,000 or so clones, around 88% of them singletons. CDR1 and CDR2 from the germline V gene are SGHNT and YYREEE (reference sequence). The CDR3 length is 14 residues. Trimming took 2 bases from V and 1 from J, leaving 9 bases between them. The source was CD8+ T cells from peripheral blood mononuclear cells, collected in the second trimester of pregnancy. This clonotype originated in a female donor in good health, enrolled as a control in a pregnancy study. The V call is TRBV5-4, the J call TRBJ1-1; perhaps TRBD1 as D (5 bases). The CDR3: CASSFSGGNTEAFF. CDR3 DNA: TGTGCCAGCAGCTTTAGCGGGGGGAACACTGAAGCTTTCTTT.